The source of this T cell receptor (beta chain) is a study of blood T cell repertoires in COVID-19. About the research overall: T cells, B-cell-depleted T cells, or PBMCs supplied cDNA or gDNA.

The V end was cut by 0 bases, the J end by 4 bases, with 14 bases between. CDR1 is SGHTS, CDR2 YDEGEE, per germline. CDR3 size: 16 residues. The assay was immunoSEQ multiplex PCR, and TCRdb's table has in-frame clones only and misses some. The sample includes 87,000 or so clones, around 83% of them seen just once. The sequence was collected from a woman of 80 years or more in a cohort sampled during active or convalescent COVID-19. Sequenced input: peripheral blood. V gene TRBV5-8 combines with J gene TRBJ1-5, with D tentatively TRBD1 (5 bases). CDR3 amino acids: CASSLGQGGANQPQHF. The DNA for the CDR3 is TGTGCCAGCAGCTTGGGGCAGGGCGGGGCAAATCAGCCCCAGCATTTT.